A selection of T cell receptor beta chains follows, all from one sample in a study of HIV-infected patients and healthy controls. TCRdb fed the 5' RACE reads into MiXCR, producing one record per CDR3 protein. Of 15,000 to 20,000 distinct CDR3 sequences listed, 7.5% to 9% were seen once; the top ten hold less than 3.5%. Material: blood. These receptors were collected from an adult in good health. Both conserved end residues are part of each CDR3. Each record gives: J gene, V gene, CDR3 length, D gene, clone size, CDR3 protein, CDR3 DNA. D genes are given only for firm matches. Clone size appears in some rows only: once, few, many, or a class for an expanded clone.

J gene: TRBJ2-5
V gene: TRBV7-2
CDR3 length: 13
D gene: NA
clone size: many
CDR3 protein: CASSLGRRETQYF
CDR3 DNA: TGTGCCAGCAGCTTGGGCCGGCGAGAGACCCAGTACTTC

J gene: TRBJ2-1
V gene: TRBV6-5
CDR3 length: 12
D gene: NA
clone size: NA
CDR3 protein: CASSYSTNEQFF
CDR3 DNA: TGTGCCAGCAGTTACTCGACCAATGAGCAGTTCTTC

J gene: TRBJ2-2
V gene: TRBV6-2/TRBV6-3
CDR3 length: 13
D gene: TRBD1
clone size: many
CDR3 protein: CASSHTGAGELFF
CDR3 DNA: TGTGCCAGCAGTCACACAGGGGCCGGGGAGCTGTTTTTT

J gene: TRBJ2-1
V gene: TRBV15
CDR3 length: 13
D gene: NA
clone size: many
CDR3 protein: CATSSGRYNEQFF
CDR3 DNA: TGTGCCACCTCGAGCGGGCGGTACAATGAGCAGTTCTTC

J gene: TRBJ1-2
V gene: TRBV28
CDR3 length: 13
D gene: NA
clone size: medium-sized
CDR3 protein: CASRQDFSYGYTF
CDR3 DNA: TGTGCCAGCAGGCAGGATTTCTCCTATGGCTACACCTTC

J gene: TRBJ2-5
V gene: TRBV7-2
CDR3 length: 14
D gene: NA
clone size: many
CDR3 protein: CASSPYGRRETQYF
CDR3 DNA: TGTGCCAGCAGCCCGTACGGACGGAGAGAGACCCAGTACTTC

J gene: TRBJ2-1
V gene: TRBV7-2
CDR3 length: 15
D gene: NA
clone size: NA
CDR3 protein: CASSLVALALNEQFF
CDR3 DNA: TGTGCCAGCAGCTTAGTCGCTCTAGCGCTTAATGAGCAGTTCTTC

J gene: TRBJ2-1
V gene: TRBV12-3/TRBV12-4
CDR3 length: 12
D gene: NA
clone size: many
CDR3 protein: CASSFMGYEQFF
CDR3 DNA: TGTGCCAGCAGTTTTATGGGTTACGAGCAGTTCTTC

J gene: TRBJ1-5
V gene: TRBV4-1
CDR3 length: 15
D gene: NA
clone size: many
CDR3 protein: CASSQVWVSNQPQHF
CDR3 DNA: TGCGCCAGCAGCCAAGTCTGGGTTAGCAATCAGCCCCAGCATTTT

J gene: TRBJ2-1
V gene: TRBV7-9
CDR3 length: 19
D gene: TRBD2
clone size: medium-sized
CDR3 protein: CASSLEGTSGSRPFNEQFF
CDR3 DNA: TGTGCCAGCAGCTTAGAAGGGACTAGCGGGAGTCGGCCTTTCAATGAGCAGTTCTTC

J gene: TRBJ1-2
V gene: TRBV6-4
CDR3 length: 15
D gene: TRBD1
clone size: many
CDR3 protein: CASSDSAGTGGGYTF
CDR3 DNA: TGTGCCAGCAGTGACTCAGCCGGGACAGGGGGTGGCTACACCTTC

J gene: TRBJ2-2
V gene: TRBV3-1
CDR3 length: 18
D gene: NA
clone size: many
CDR3 protein: CASSPLGVTTANTGELFF
CDR3 DNA: TGTGCCAGCAGCCCCCTCGGAGTGACAACGGCGAACACCGGGGAGCTGTTTTTT

J gene: TRBJ1-1
V gene: TRBV4-2
CDR3 length: 14
D gene: NA
clone size: NA
CDR3 protein: CASSQDRTNTEAFF
CDR3 DNA: TGTGCCAGCAGCCAAGACAGGACGAACACTGAAGCTTTCTTT

J gene: TRBJ2-7
V gene: TRBV12-3/TRBV12-4
CDR3 length: 13
D gene: NA
clone size: many
CDR3 protein: CASSFQRPYEQYF
CDR3 DNA: TGTGCCAGCAGTTTCCAGCGGCCCTACGAGCAGTACTTC

J gene: TRBJ2-1
V gene: TRBV5-1
CDR3 length: 15
D gene: NA
clone size: many
CDR3 protein: CASSLVLGHFNEQFF
CDR3 DNA: TGCGCCAGCAGCTTGGTATTAGGGCATTTCAATGAGCAGTTCTTC

J gene: TRBJ2-6
V gene: TRBV6-2/TRBV6-3
CDR3 length: 17
D gene: NA
clone size: medium-sized
CDR3 protein: CASSKDAGASGANVLTF
CDR3 DNA: TGTGCCAGCAGCAAGGATGCCGGGGCTTCTGGGGCCAACGTCCTGACTTTC

J gene: TRBJ2-1
V gene: TRBV6-5
CDR3 length: 15
D gene: TRBD2
clone size: many
CDR3 protein: CASSSLGGRWNEQFF
CDR3 DNA: TGTGCCAGCAGCTCCCTAGGCGGGAGATGGAATGAGCAGTTCTTC

J gene: TRBJ1-1
V gene: TRBV12-3/TRBV12-4
CDR3 length: 12
D gene: NA
clone size: medium-sized
CDR3 protein: CASSLVATEAFF
CDR3 DNA: TGTGCCAGCAGTTTAGTTGCCACTGAAGCTTTCTTT

J gene: TRBJ2-6
V gene: TRBV25-1
CDR3 length: 16
D gene: NA
clone size: many
CDR3 protein: CASSGLIRSGANVLTF
CDR3 DNA: TGTGCCAGCAGTGGGTTAATCCGCTCTGGGGCCAACGTCCTGACTTTC

J gene: TRBJ2-7
V gene: TRBV27
CDR3 length: 15
D gene: NA
clone size: NA
CDR3 protein: CASSLYAVGSYEQYF
CDR3 DNA: TGTGCCAGCAGTTTATACGCAGTTGGATCCTACGAGCAGTACTTC

J gene: TRBJ2-6
V gene: TRBV24-1
CDR3 length: 18
D gene: NA
clone size: NA
CDR3 protein: CATSSGYSRSSGANVLTF
CDR3 DNA: TGTGCCACCAGTAGTGGGTACTCGAGAAGCTCTGGGGCCAACGTCCTGACTTTC

J gene: TRBJ2-3
V gene: TRBV25-1
CDR3 length: 14
D gene: NA
clone size: medium-sized
CDR3 protein: CASSDRGRADTQYF
CDR3 DNA: TGTGCCAGCAGTGATCGGGGGCGGGCAGATACGCAGTATTTT

J gene: TRBJ1-5
V gene: TRBV6-5
CDR3 length: 14
D gene: NA
clone size: many
CDR3 protein: CASSYSRGGQPQHF
CDR3 DNA: TGTGCCAGCAGTTACTCCCGGGGCGGTCAGCCCCAGCATTTT

J gene: TRBJ2-1
V gene: TRBV29-1
CDR3 length: 12
D gene: NA
clone size: many
CDR3 protein: CSVWPGGGEQFF
CDR3 DNA: TGCAGCGTTTGGCCCGGGGGCGGTGAGCAGTTCTTC

J gene: TRBJ2-3
V gene: TRBV27
CDR3 length: 15
D gene: NA
clone size: many
CDR3 protein: CASSLQQLPTDTQYF
CDR3 DNA: TGTGCCAGCAGTTTACAGCAGCTTCCAACAGATACGCAGTATTTT

J gene: TRBJ2-2
V gene: TRBV28
CDR3 length: 14
D gene: NA
clone size: many
CDR3 protein: CASRKRMNTGELFF
CDR3 DNA: TGTGCCAGCAGGAAGAGGATGAACACCGGGGAGCTGTTTTTT

J gene: TRBJ2-3
V gene: TRBV7-2
CDR3 length: 14
D gene: NA
clone size: many
CDR3 protein: CASSLFASTDTQYF
CDR3 DNA: TGTGCCAGCAGCTTATTTGCTAGCACAGATACGCAGTATTTT

J gene: TRBJ1-3
V gene: TRBV6-6
CDR3 length: 17
D gene: NA
clone size: NA
CDR3 protein: CSSSLHAGTLSGNTIYF
CDR3 DNA: TGTTCCAGCAGCCTACACGCCGGGACACTCTCTGGAAACACCATATATTTT

J gene: TRBJ2-3
V gene: TRBV29-1
CDR3 length: 12
D gene: TRBD2
clone size: few
CDR3 protein: CSVRAGVDTQYF
CDR3 DNA: TGCAGCGTTCGAGCGGGAGTAGATACGCAGTATTTT

J gene: TRBJ2-3
V gene: TRBV28
CDR3 length: 18
D gene: TRBD2
clone size: many
CDR3 protein: CASSLSLAGDYYPYTQYF
CDR3 DNA: TGTGCCAGCAGTTTAAGTCTAGCGGGGGACTATTACCCCTATACGCAGTATTTT

J gene: TRBJ2-3
V gene: TRBV5-1
CDR3 length: 17
D gene: NA
clone size: many
CDR3 protein: CATTPGNRFPSQHTQYF
CDR3 DNA: TGCGCCACCACACCCGGGAACAGGTTCCCCTCGCAGCATACGCAGTATTTT

J gene: TRBJ1-1
V gene: TRBV5-5
CDR3 length: 15
D gene: TRBD1
clone size: NA
CDR3 protein: CASRRARQGYTEAFF
CDR3 DNA: TGTGCCAGCAGGCGAGCCCGACAGGGGTACACTGAAGCTTTCTTT

J gene: TRBJ1-5
V gene: TRBV6-6
CDR3 length: 15
D gene: NA
clone size: many
CDR3 protein: CASMDLPLSNQPQHF
CDR3 DNA: TGTGCCAGCATGGACTTACCCCTTAGCAATCAGCCCCAGCATTTT

J gene: TRBJ1-4
V gene: TRBV19
CDR3 length: 13
D gene: NA
clone size: NA
CDR3 protein: CASLGRGNEKLFF
CDR3 DNA: TGTGCCAGCCTCGGGAGGGGGAATGAAAAACTGTTTTTT

J gene: TRBJ2-2
V gene: TRBV9
CDR3 length: 14
D gene: NA
clone size: many
CDR3 protein: CASRRGPNTGELFF
CDR3 DNA: TGTGCCAGCAGACGGGGCCCGAACACCGGGGAGCTGTTTTTT

J gene: TRBJ2-3
V gene: TRBV5-1
CDR3 length: 17
D gene: TRBD2
clone size: few
CDR3 protein: CASSSEMAGGSTDTQYF
CDR3 DNA: TGCGCCAGCAGCTCGGAAATGGCGGGGGGGTCCACAGATACGCAGTATTTT

J gene: TRBJ1-1
V gene: TRBV7-9
CDR3 length: 18
D gene: NA
clone size: many
CDR3 protein: CASSSRVAGEVRNTEAFF
CDR3 DNA: TGTGCCAGCAGCTCCCGTGTGGCAGGGGAGGTTCGGAACACTGAAGCTTTCTTT

J gene: TRBJ2-1
V gene: TRBV14
CDR3 length: 13
D gene: NA
clone size: many
CDR3 protein: CASSQDMPSILFF
CDR3 DNA: TGTGCCAGCAGCCAAGATATGCCTAGTATACTGTTCTTC

J gene: TRBJ1-2
V gene: TRBV18
CDR3 length: 14
D gene: NA
clone size: few
CDR3 protein: CASSPQDTNYGYTF
CDR3 DNA: TGTGCCAGCTCACCCCAAGACACTAACTATGGCTACACCTTC

J gene: TRBJ2-3
V gene: TRBV5-5
CDR3 length: 14
D gene: NA
clone size: few
CDR3 protein: CASSSAGGTDTQYF
CDR3 DNA: TGTGCCAGCAGCTCCGCAGGGGGCACAGATACGCAGTATTTT

J gene: TRBJ2-3
V gene: TRBV19
CDR3 length: 14
D gene: NA
clone size: many
CDR3 protein: CATSGDRRRDTQYF
CDR3 DNA: TGTGCCACCTCTGGGGATCGGAGACGAGATACGCAGTATTTT

J gene: TRBJ2-5
V gene: TRBV6-5
CDR3 length: 16
D gene: NA
clone size: many
CDR3 protein: CASSSKPRRFQETQYF
CDR3 DNA: TGTGCCAGCAGTTCCAAACCCCGAAGGTTTCAAGAGACCCAGTACTTC

J gene: TRBJ2-5
V gene: TRBV6-5
CDR3 length: 13
D gene: NA
clone size: many
CDR3 protein: CASSYNSQETQYF
CDR3 DNA: TGTGCCAGCAGTTACAACAGCCAAGAGACCCAGTACTTC

J gene: TRBJ2-5
V gene: TRBV19
CDR3 length: 15
D gene: NA
clone size: NA
CDR3 protein: CASSIATQNQETQYF
CDR3 DNA: TGTGCCAGTAGTATCGCCACACAGAACCAAGAGACCCAGTACTTC

J gene: TRBJ2-5
V gene: TRBV2
CDR3 length: 15
D gene: TRBD2
clone size: many
CDR3 protein: CASTGLVSPQETQYF
CDR3 DNA: TGTGCCAGCACTGGACTAGTTTCTCCTCAAGAGACCCAGTACTTC

J gene: TRBJ2-2
V gene: TRBV4-3
CDR3 length: 14
D gene: NA
clone size: few
CDR3 protein: CASRNIRGTGELFF
CDR3 DNA: TGCGCCAGCAGGAATATCAGGGGAACCGGGGAGCTGTTTTTT

J gene: TRBJ2-1
V gene: TRBV6-2/TRBV6-3
CDR3 length: 12
D gene: NA
clone size: many
CDR3 protein: CASSTRGAEQFF
CDR3 DNA: TGTGCCAGCAGTACTCGAGGGGCTGAGCAGTTCTTC

J gene: TRBJ2-7
V gene: TRBV7-2
CDR3 length: 13
D gene: NA
clone size: NA
CDR3 protein: CASSGTRSYEQYF
CDR3 DNA: TGTGCCAGCAGCGGGACACGCTCCTACGAGCAGTACTTC